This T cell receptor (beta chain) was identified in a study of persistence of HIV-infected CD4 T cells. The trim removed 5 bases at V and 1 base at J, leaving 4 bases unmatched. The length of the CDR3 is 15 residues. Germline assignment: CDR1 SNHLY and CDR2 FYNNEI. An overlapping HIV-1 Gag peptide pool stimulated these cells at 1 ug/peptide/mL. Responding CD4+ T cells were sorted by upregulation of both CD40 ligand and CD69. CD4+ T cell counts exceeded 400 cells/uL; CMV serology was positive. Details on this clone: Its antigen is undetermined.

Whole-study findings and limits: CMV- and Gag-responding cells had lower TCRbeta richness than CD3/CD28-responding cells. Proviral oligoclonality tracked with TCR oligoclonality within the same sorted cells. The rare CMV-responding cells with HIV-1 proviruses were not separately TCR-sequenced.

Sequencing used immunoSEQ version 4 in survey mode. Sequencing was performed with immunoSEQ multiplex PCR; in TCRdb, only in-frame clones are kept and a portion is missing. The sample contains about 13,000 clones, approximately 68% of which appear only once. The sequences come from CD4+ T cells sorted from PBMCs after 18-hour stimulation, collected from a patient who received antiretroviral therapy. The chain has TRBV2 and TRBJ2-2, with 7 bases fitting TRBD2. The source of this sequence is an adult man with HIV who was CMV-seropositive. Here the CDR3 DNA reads TGTGCCAGCAGTACGGGACTAAAGAACACCGGGGAGCTGTTTTTT. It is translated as CASSTGLKNTGELFF.